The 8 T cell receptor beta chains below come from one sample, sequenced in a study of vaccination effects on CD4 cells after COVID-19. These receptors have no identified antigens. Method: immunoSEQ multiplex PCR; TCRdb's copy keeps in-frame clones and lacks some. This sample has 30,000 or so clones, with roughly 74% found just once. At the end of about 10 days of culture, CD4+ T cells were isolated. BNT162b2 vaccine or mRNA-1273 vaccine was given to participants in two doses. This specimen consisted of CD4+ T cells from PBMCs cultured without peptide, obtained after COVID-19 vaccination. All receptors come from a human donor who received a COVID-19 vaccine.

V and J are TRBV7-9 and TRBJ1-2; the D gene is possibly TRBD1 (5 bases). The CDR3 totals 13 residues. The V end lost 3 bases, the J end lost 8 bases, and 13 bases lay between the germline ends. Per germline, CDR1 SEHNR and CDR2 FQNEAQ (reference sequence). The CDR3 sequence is CASSLVGAHGYTF. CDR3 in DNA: TGTGCCAGCAGCTTGGTCGGGGCTCACGGCTACACCTTC.

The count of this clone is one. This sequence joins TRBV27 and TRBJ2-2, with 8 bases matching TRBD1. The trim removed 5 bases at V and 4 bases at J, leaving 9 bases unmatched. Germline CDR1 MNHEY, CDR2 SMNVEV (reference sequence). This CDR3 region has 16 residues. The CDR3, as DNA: TGTGCCAGCAGTCCCCCCCGGGACAGGATCACCGGGGAGCTGTTTTTT. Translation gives CASSPPRDRITGELFF.

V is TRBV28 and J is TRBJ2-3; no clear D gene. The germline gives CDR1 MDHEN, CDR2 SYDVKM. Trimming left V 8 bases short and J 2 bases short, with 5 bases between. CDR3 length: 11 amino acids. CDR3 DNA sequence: TGTGCCAGCGGCACCACAGATACGCAGTATTTT. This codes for CASGTTDTQYF.

The CDR3, as DNA: TGTGCCAGCCACCCCGGCTTAAATTCACCCCTCCACTTT. Its translation: CASHPGLNSPLHF. V usage is TRBV28 and J usage is TRBJ1-6; D gene ambiguous. The CDR3 covers 13 residues. V shed 8 bases and J shed 7 bases, with 12 bases lying between them. Per the germline V gene, CDR1 is MDHEN and CDR2 is SYDVKM.

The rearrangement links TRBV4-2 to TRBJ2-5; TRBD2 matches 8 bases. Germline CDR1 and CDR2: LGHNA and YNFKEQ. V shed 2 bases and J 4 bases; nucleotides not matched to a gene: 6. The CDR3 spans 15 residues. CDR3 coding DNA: TGTGCCAGCAGCCAATTGGGACTAGTCCCAGAGACCCAGTACTTC. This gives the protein CASSQLGLVPETQYF.

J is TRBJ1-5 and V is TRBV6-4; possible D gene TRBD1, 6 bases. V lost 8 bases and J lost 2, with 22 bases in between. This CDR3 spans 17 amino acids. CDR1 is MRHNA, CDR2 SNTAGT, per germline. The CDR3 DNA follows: TGTGCCAGCGAAGATGCAGACAGGTCCTTGGGCAATCAGCCCCAGCATTTT. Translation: CASEDADRSLGNQPQHF.

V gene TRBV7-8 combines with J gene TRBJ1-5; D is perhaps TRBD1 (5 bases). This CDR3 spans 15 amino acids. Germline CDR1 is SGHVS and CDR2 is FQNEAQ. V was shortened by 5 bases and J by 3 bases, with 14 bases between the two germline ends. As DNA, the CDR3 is TGTGCCAGCAGCCCGGACCGGGACTACAATCAGCCCCAGCATTTT. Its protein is CASSPDRDYNQPQHF.

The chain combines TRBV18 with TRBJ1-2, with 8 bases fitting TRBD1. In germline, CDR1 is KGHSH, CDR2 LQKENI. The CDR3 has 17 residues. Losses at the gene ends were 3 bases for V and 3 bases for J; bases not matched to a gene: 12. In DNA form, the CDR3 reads TGTGCCAGCTCACCCACGCAGACCGGGACAGGAGACTATGGCTACACCTTC. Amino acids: CASSPTQTGTGDYGYTF. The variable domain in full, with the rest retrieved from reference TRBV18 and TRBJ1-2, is NAGVMQNPRHLVRRRGQEARLRCSPMKGHSHVYWYRQLPEEGLKFMVYLQKENIIDESGMPKERFSAEFPKEGPSILRIQQVVRGDSAAYFCASSPTQTGTGDYGYTFGSGTRLTVV.